This T cell receptor beta chain was identified in a study of Ad26.COV2.S vaccination and SARS-CoV-2 variants. Study in general: Ad26.COV2.S shots went into the muscle once or twice, 56 days apart.

Overall study findings and caveats: From the TCR breadth and depth analyses, total T cell responses may have been underestimated.

This table comes from immunoSEQ multiplex PCR, and its TCRdb copy is limited to in-frame clones, with some not included. The profile shows more than 400,000 clones, around 91% of them singletons. Treatment indicated: 15 to 20 received Ad26.COV2.S at low or high dose, single or two shots; about 5 received placebo; per-sample allocation not given. The investigators took samples on day 63 after the first vaccine or placebo injection. This adult donor, from Boston, was 18-55 years old. The CDR3 sequence is 15 residues long. V was clipped by 5 bases and J by 3 bases; unmatched bases: 4. Germline V CDR1 and CDR2: LNHDA, SQIVND (reference sequence). Concerning this clone: Its antigen is currently unknown.

Sequences were derived from peripheral blood, sampled in a trial of Ad26.COV2.S vaccine versus placebo. This clonotype originated in a person between 18 and 60 years old who received the Ad26.COV2.S COVID-19 vaccine or a placebo. The chain combines TRBV19 with TRBJ2-7, with TRBD2 matching 13 bases. CDR3 protein: CASSPRTSGSYEQYF. The CDR3 DNA follows: TGTGCCAGTAGTCCTCGGACTAGCGGGAGCTACGAGCAGTACTTC. The whole variable domain, filled in from reference TRBV19 and TRBJ2-7, reads DGGITQSPKYLFRKEGQNVTLSCEQNLNHDAMYWYRQDPGQGLRLIYYSQIVNDFQKGDIAEGYSVSREKKESFPLTVTSAQKNPTAFYLCASSPRTSGSYEQYFGPGTRLTVT.